Shown below are 30 T cell receptor beta chains from a single sample sequenced in a study of T cell responses to AZD1222 COVID-19 vaccine (dated by TCRdb to about 2021). The library was made by the immunoSEQ multiplex PCR assay. Imported from immuneACCESS, the table was reduced by TCRdb to in-frame sequences with V and J called. These copies leave out some clones; in studies compared against another copy, an unresolved V gene accounts for under half, and the cause of the remainder is not known. This sample holds fewer than 180,000 clones; 80% to 95% were observed only once. Jointly, the top ten make up 3% to 4% of the sample. According to the study, the label for this sample's time point signals: about 28 days (+/-7) after the second vaccine dose. The sequencing here drew on peripheral blood, taken 28 days after the second AZD1222 dose. The receptors were gathered from an adult who received the AZD1222 COVID-19 vaccine.

J is TRBJ2-7 and V is TRBV5-1, with 7 bases that match TRBD1. Germline V lookup: CDR1 SGHRS, CDR2 YFSETQ. Losses at the gene ends were 4 bases for V and 0 bases for J; bases not matched to a gene: 10. The CDR3 runs 16 residues. The CDR3, as DNA: TGCGCCAGCAGCAAGAAAGGGACAGCCGCCTCCTACGAGCAGTACTTC. Residues: CASSKKGTAASYEQYF.

This clone came up once. J is TRBJ2-3 and V is TRBV28, with D maybe TRBD1 (6 bases). The V end lost 7 bases, the J end lost 4 bases, and 9 bases lay between the germline ends. Per the germline V gene, CDR1 is MDHEN and CDR2 is SYDVKM. The CDR3 extends over 12 amino acids. The CDR3 here is CASTQGADTQYF. For the CDR3, the DNA is TGTGCCAGCACACAGGGAGCAGATACGCAGTATTTT.

V usage is TRBV28 and J usage is TRBJ2-7, with TRBD1 identical over 9 bases. CDR1 is MDHEN and CDR2 is SYDVKM in the germline V gene. The V segment lost 4 bases and the J segment 3 bases; nucleotides outside the gene matches: 4. This CDR3 comprises 14 residues. This CDR3 reads CASSSGTGYYEQYF. As DNA, the CDR3 is TGTGCCAGCAGTTCCGGGACAGGGTACTACGAGCAGTACTTC.

In nucleotides, the CDR3 is TGTGCCAGCTCACGTAGCGGGAGAAATGAGCAGTTCTTC. This gives the protein CASSRSGRNEQFF. V and J are TRBV18 and TRBJ2-1; 9 nucleotides align to TRBD2. The CDR3 length is 13 residues. V lost 4 bases to trimming and J lost 7 bases; unmatched junction nucleotides: 2. Germline CDR1 is KGHSH and CDR2 is LQKENI. The full variable domain, its missing parts supplied by reference TRBV18 and TRBJ2-1, is NAGVMQNPRHLVRRRGQEARLRCSPMKGHSHVYWYRQLPEEGLKFMVYLQKENIIDESGMPKERFSAEFPKEGPSILRIQQVVRGDSAAYFCASSRSGRNEQFFGPGTRLTVL.

A note on this clone: The sample contains more than one DNA sequence encoding this CDR3. The chain is built from TRBV27 and TRBJ2-1; 12 nucleotides match TRBD2. Trimming removed 5 bases from V and 9 bases from J; junction bases left unmatched: 8. The CDR3 consists of 15 residues. CDR1 MNHEY and CDR2 SMNVEV come from the germline V gene (reference sequence). In DNA form, the CDR3 reads TGTGCCAGCAGTCTGCGGACTAGCGGGATGGGTGAGCAGTTCTTC. This sequence encodes CASSLRTSGMGEQFF.

This chain uses TRBV6-5 with TRBJ2-1; D perhaps matches TRBD1 (5 bases). The CDR3 has 14 residues. V lost 7 bases and J lost 4, with 14 bases in between. In germline, CDR1 is MNHEY, CDR2 SVGAGI. CDR3 DNA: TGTGCCAGCAACCCCTTCCAGGGATACAATGAGCAGTTCTTC. This gives the protein CASNPFQGYNEQFF.

The chain is built from TRBV14 and TRBJ2-5, with TRBD2 matching over 12 bases. The J segment lost 4 bases and the V segment lost 2 bases, leaving 11 bases of the junction unmatched. The CDR3 has 18 residues. Germline V gene lookup returns CDR1 SGHDN and CDR2 FVKESK. The DNA of the CDR3 is TGTGCCAGCAGCCAATTAAGAATGACTAGCGGGAGACTAGAGACCCAGTACTTC. Encoded protein: CASSQLRMTSGRLETQYF.

The rearrangement links TRBV6-1 to TRBJ2-3, with unresolved D. The CDR3 covers 13 residues. The V gene's germline CDR1 is MNHNS and CDR2 SASEGT. Trimming shortened V by 6 bases and J by 2 bases, and 9 bases separated the two germline ends. The CDR3 DNA follows: TGTGCCAGCAGGTCTAACCCCACAGATACGCAGTATTTT. It translates to CASRSNPTDTQYF.

The chain uses TRBV29-1 and TRBJ2-7; the match to TRBD2 covers 7 bases. The CDR3 consists of 14 residues. Germline V gives CDR1 SQVTM, CDR2 ANQGSEA. Trimming took 6 bases from V and 0 from J; bases not matched to a gene: 8. CDR3 protein: CSVVSGYSSYEQYF. In DNA, the CDR3 is TGCAGCGTCGTTAGCGGGTACAGCTCCTACGAGCAGTACTTC.

This rearrangement joins TRBV27 to TRBJ2-2; 10 bases align to TRBD2. V shed 8 bases and J 7 bases; nucleotides not matched to a gene: 16. Germline assignment: CDR1 MNHEY and CDR2 SMNVEV (reference sequence). The length of the CDR3 is 17 residues. CDR3 protein: CASPAGGAGGPGGELFF. CDR3 bases: TGTGCCAGCCCCGCCGGCGGAGCGGGAGGGCCAGGCGGGGAGCTGTTTTTT.

The V and J genes are TRBV6-7 and TRBJ2-7; the match to TRBD2 covers 10 bases. TRBV6-7 is an open reading frame, and its role is uncertain. The CDR3 covers 21 residues. V was pared by 8 bases and J by 2 bases, with 27 bases of the junction left unmatched. CDR3 in amino acids: CASRTGDLSGRAWVFPYEQYF. The DNA of the CDR3 is TGTGCCAGCCGGACGGGCGACTTGAGCGGGAGGGCCTGGGTATTTCCCTACGAGCAGTACTTC.

The chain carries TRBV14 and TRBJ2-7; 7 bases are shared with TRBD2. The junction had 2 bases not matched to a gene; V was cut back by 5 bases and J by 4 bases. The CDR3 has 12 amino acids. Germline V gives CDR1 SGHDN, CDR2 FVKESK. CDR3 in DNA: TGTGCCAGCAGCTCTAGCGGATACGAGCAGTACTTC. It codes for CASSSSGYEQYF.

The table lists this clone with a count of one. The chain recombines TRBV5-4 with TRBJ1-4; the match to TRBD1 covers 7 bases. The J segment lost 3 bases and the V segment lost 4 bases, leaving 6 bases of the junction unmatched. CDR1 is SGHNT, CDR2 YYREEE, per germline (reference sequence). The CDR3 is 15 amino acids. CDR3 bases: TGTGCCAGCAGCCACTCAGGGGGATCTAATGAAAAACTGTTTTTT. Translating it yields CASSHSGGSNEKLFF.

This clone has a single count. The rearrangement uses TRBV19 and TRBJ2-5; 9 bases line up with TRBD1. Trimming removed 8 bases from V and 5 bases from J; junction bases left unmatched: 12. Germline assignment: CDR1 LNHDA and CDR2 SQIVND (reference sequence). The length of the CDR3 is 15 residues. CDR3 DNA sequence: TGTGCCAGTTGTTGGGACCCGACAGGGGGGGAGACCCAGTACTTC. Its protein is CASCWDPTGGETQYF.

V usage is TRBV27 and J usage is TRBJ2-2, with 9 bases matching TRBD2. The V gene end was trimmed by 2 bases and the J gene end by 4 bases; junction bases not matched to a gene: 5. The CDR3 covers 16 residues. The V gene's germline CDR1 is MNHEY and CDR2 SMNVEV (reference sequence). The CDR3 region is CASSLRREGPTGELFF. Written as DNA, the CDR3 is TGTGCCAGCAGTTTACGGCGGGAGGGTCCCACCGGGGAGCTGTTTTTT.

DNA for the CDR3: TGTGCCAGCAGCATCGGGATCGCGAACACCGGGGAGCTGTTTTTT. Protein sequence: CASSIGIANTGELFF. V usage is TRBV5-6 and J usage is TRBJ2-2, with a tentative D call TRBD2 (5 bases). Germline CDR1 is SGHDT and CDR2 is YYEEEE. The CDR3 extends over 15 amino acids. V lost 4 bases, J lost 0 bases, and 10 bases lay in between.

This clone was found once. The chain is built from TRBV14 and TRBJ1-2, with 11 bases that match TRBD1. The CDR3 extends over 14 amino acids. Per the germline V gene, CDR1 is SGHDN and CDR2 is FVKESK. V was pared by 6 bases and J by 5 bases, with 5 bases of the junction left unmatched. The chain's CDR3 is CASRRTGGGYGYTF. The CDR3 DNA reads TGTGCCAGCAGGCGGACAGGGGGCGGGTATGGCTACACCTTC.

The chain has TRBV27 and TRBJ1-6; D is ambiguous. This CDR3 contains 15 residues. CDR1 and CDR2 (germline): MNHEY, SMNVEV (reference sequence). V lost 5 bases to trimming and J lost 3 bases, with 11 bases between them. CDR3 sequence reads: CASSPSWGYNSPLHF. DNA for the CDR3: TGTGCCAGCAGTCCCTCCTGGGGCTATAATTCACCCCTCCACTTT.

The chain is built from TRBV7-3 and TRBJ2-5; 7 bases map to TRBD2. In germline, CDR1 is SGHTA, CDR2 FQGTGA. V was pared by 2 bases and J by 0 bases, with 12 bases of the junction left unmatched. The CDR3 is 18 amino acids. The CDR3 sequence is CASSLGGRAAGYQETQYF. CDR3 bases: TGTGCCAGCAGCTTAGGTGGGAGGGCGGCGGGGTACCAAGAGACCCAGTACTTC.

The gene calls are TRBV6-5 and TRBJ2-7; D remains ambiguous. The V and J ends lost 4 bases and 3 bases respectively, with 7 bases between them. The CDR3 spans 12 residues. Per the germline V gene, CDR1 is MNHEY and CDR2 is SVGAGI. DNA for the CDR3: TGTGCCAGCAGTTGGTCCCGCTACGAGCAGTACTTC. Its translation: CASSWSRYEQYF.

The J gene is TRBJ2-1, the V gene TRBV7-8, with 9 bases fitting TRBD2. V lost 5 bases and J lost 9; bases outside the gene matches: 17. Germline loops: CDR1 SGHVS, CDR2 FQNEAQ. The CDR3 is 17 residues long. The CDR3 reads CASSPALRREGRGEQFF. The DNA of the CDR3 is TGTGCCAGCAGCCCCGCTCTCCGGCGGGAGGGCCGCGGTGAGCAGTTCTTC.

The chain carries TRBV7-9 and TRBJ2-1; 7 nucleotides match TRBD1. Germline values: CDR1 SEHNR, CDR2 FQNEAQ (reference sequence). CDR3 length: 14 amino acids. V was pared by 5 bases and J by 7 bases, with 8 bases of the junction left unmatched. The CDR3 sequence: CASSPSGTANEQFF. The CDR3 coding sequence is TGTGCCAGCAGCCCCTCCGGGACAGCTAATGAGCAGTTCTTC.

This clone appeared a few times. The V call is TRBV15, the J call TRBJ2-6; D unclear. V was shortened by 0 bases and J by 0 bases, with 6 bases between the two germline ends. Germline V CDR1 and CDR2: LNHNV, YYDKDF (reference sequence). This CDR3 is 16 amino acids long. The CDR3 coding sequence is TGTGCCACCAGCAGAGAGTTGTTCTCTGGGGCCAACGTCCTGACTTTC. Translated, it gives CATSRELFSGANVLTF.

The CDR3 DNA reads TGTGCCAGCCAGGGTAACTATGGCTACACCTTC. Translation: CASQGNYGYTF. The chain links TRBV25-1 to TRBJ1-2; perhaps TRBD1 as D (5 bases). Germline CDR1 reads MGHDK; CDR2 reads SYGVNS. The ends were cut back, 8 bases at V and 1 base at J, with 5 bases in the middle. CDR3 length equals 11 residues.

A single count supports this clone. This chain's CDR3 is CASSPIWGGNSPLHF. Here the CDR3 DNA reads TGCGCCAGCAGCCCGATCTGGGGTGGGAATTCACCCCTCCACTTT. The V gene is TRBV5-1, the J gene TRBJ1-6; no clear D. The CDR3 is made up of 15 amino acids. Germline V gene sequence: CDR1 SGHRS, CDR2 YFSETQ. The V end was cut by 4 bases, the J end by 7 bases, with 15 bases between. The entire variable domain, with the rest obtained from reference TRBV5-1 and TRBJ1-6, is as follows: KAGVTQTPRYLIKTRGQQVTLSCSPISGHRSVSWYQQTPGQGLQFLFEYFSETQRNKGNFPGRFSGRQFSNSRSEMNVSTLELGDSALYLCASSPIWGGNSPLHFGNGTRLTVT.

The CDR3 coding sequence is TGTGCCAGCAGCTTTGAGGTATCCTACGAGCAGTACTTC. Translation gives CASSFEVSYEQYF. The rearrangement links TRBV11-2 to TRBJ2-7; D is uncertain. Germline values: CDR1 SGHAT, CDR2 FQNNGV. This CDR3 is built from 13 residues. Trimming removed 3 bases from V and 1 base from J, with 7 bases in between.

V gene TRBV10-3 combines with J gene TRBJ1-2; 8 bases align to TRBD1. This CDR3 region has 15 residues. The V gene's germline CDR1 is ENHRY and CDR2 SYGVKD. Trimming removed 6 bases from V and 0 bases from J; junction bases left unmatched: 6. CDR3 residues: CAISKDREANYGYTF. CDR3 bases: TGTGCCATCAGCAAGGACAGGGAAGCTAACTATGGCTACACCTTC.

The chain joins TRBV27 to TRBJ2-2; maybe TRBD1 (6 bases). The germline V and J ends were trimmed by 2 bases and 5 bases, with 6 bases remaining between them. This CDR3 comprises 13 residues. The germline V gene encodes CDR1 MNHEY and CDR2 SMNVEV (reference sequence). CDR3 nucleotide sequence: TGTGCCAGCAGTTTAACAGGGACCGGGGAGCTGTTTTTT. This sequence encodes CASSLTGTGELFF.

The V call is TRBV18, the J call TRBJ2-7; D may be TRBD2 (5 bases). The CDR3 loop spans 13 amino acids. Trimming removed 0 bases at V and 3 bases at J, with 6 bases between. Germline CDR1 and CDR2: KGHSH and LQKENI. DNA of the CDR3: TGTGCCAGCTCACCACCCGGGGTCTACGAGCAGTACTTC. Residues: CASSPPGVYEQYF. Full variable domain (missing parts from reference TRBV18 and TRBJ2-7): NAGVMQNPRHLVRRRGQEARLRCSPMKGHSHVYWYRQLPEEGLKFMVYLQKENIIDESGMPKERFSAEFPKEGPSILRIQQVVRGDSAAYFCASSPPGVYEQYFGPGTRLTVT.

The V gene is TRBV5-4, the J gene TRBJ1-6; D unclear. The CDR3 spans 13 residues. With 0 bases removed from V and 11 bases from J, the gap between germline ends came to 9 bases. Germline loops: CDR1 SGHNT, CDR2 YYREEE (reference sequence). The CDR3 sequence: CASSLANWAPLHF. CDR3 bases: TGTGCCAGCAGCTTGGCCAATTGGGCACCCCTCCACTTT.